These 27 T cell receptor beta chains originate from one sample sequenced in a study of cytomegalovirus exposure and HLA in healthy donors. The PCR ran on 60 Vbeta and 13 Jbeta primers. This table comes from immunoSEQ multiplex PCR, and its TCRdb copy is limited to in-frame clones, with some not included. The sample has about 140,000 clones; 82% are singletons. Specimen: PBMCs. Source of these receptors: a man between 18 and 35 years old in good health and CMV-seropositive.

The chain has TRBV19 and TRBJ2-3; tentative D call: TRBD2 (6 bases). Germline CDR1 is LNHDA and CDR2 is SQIVND (reference sequence). V gave up 9 bases and J gave up 0 bases, with 10 bases separating them. This CDR3 spans 13 amino acids. The CDR3, as DNA: TGTGCCAGCGAGGGGACTAGCACAGATACGCAGTATTTT. It is translated as CASEGTSTDTQYF.

This clone occurred a few times. The rearrangement links TRBV28 to TRBJ1-2; no clear D. Trimming stripped 4 bases from V and 11 bases from J, with 11 bases between. The CDR3 extends over 11 amino acids. Germline V lookup: CDR1 MDHEN, CDR2 SYDVKM. As DNA, the CDR3 is TGTGCCAGCAGTTCTACCGCGGGGTACACCTTC. This encodes CASSSTAGYTF.

The V and J genes are TRBV5-6 and TRBJ2-3; 10 bases agree with TRBD2. Germline V CDR1 and CDR2: SGHDT, YYEEEE. CDR3 length: 16 residues. Losses at the gene ends were 1 base for V and 4 bases for J; bases not matched to a gene: 6. This CDR3 reads CASSLTGLAESDTQYF. The DNA of the CDR3 is TGTGCCAGCAGCTTGACTGGACTAGCGGAATCAGATACGCAGTATTTT.

This clone was counted once. The J gene is TRBJ1-4, the V gene TRBV2; TRBD1 matches at 8 bases. V gave up 6 bases and J gave up 0 bases; unmatched junction bases: 3. The CDR3 consists of 15 residues. In germline, CDR1 is SNHLY, CDR2 FYNNEI. DNA for the CDR3: TGTGCCAGCAGACAGGGGGTCACAACTAATGAAAAACTGTTTTTT. It is translated as CASRQGVTTNEKLFF.

The V call is TRBV6-1, the J call TRBJ1-2; 12 nucleotides line up with TRBD1. Germline trimming cut 4 bases from V and 0 bases from J; bases unmatched to any gene: 3. CDR3 size: 16 residues. Germline CDR1 is MNHNS and CDR2 is SASEGT. The CDR3 nucleotides are TGTGCCAGCAGTGGGGGGACAGGGGGCCCTAACTATGGCTACACCTTC. As protein: CASSGGTGGPNYGYTF.

V gene TRBV18 combines with J gene TRBJ2-7; the D gene is possibly TRBD2 (6 bases). CDR1 is KGHSH and CDR2 is LQKENI in the germline V gene. Trimming removed 2 bases at V and 2 bases at J, with 19 bases between. The CDR3 is 17 residues long. CDR3 region: CASSPVISGQLPYEQYF. For the CDR3, the DNA is TGTGCCAGCTCACCAGTCATCAGCGGGCAACTTCCCTACGAGCAGTACTTC.

The V gene is TRBV7-8, the J gene TRBJ2-7; 8 bases line up with TRBD2. V shed 2 bases, J shed 3 bases, and the junction held 3 bases outside the gene matches. The germline CDR1 and CDR2 sequences are SGHVS and FQNEAQ. The length of the CDR3 is 14 residues. This chain's CDR3 is CASSLRAGGYEQYF. In nucleotides, the CDR3 is TGTGCCAGCAGCTTACGGGCGGGGGGCTACGAGCAGTACTTC. Full variable domain (rest looked up from reference TRBV7-8 and TRBJ2-7): GAGVSQSPRYKVAKRGQDVALRCDPISGHVSLFWYQQALGQGPEFLTYFQNEAQLDKSGLPSDRFFAERPEGSVSTLKIQRTQQEDSAVYLCASSLRAGGYEQYFGPGTRLTVT.

V usage is TRBV19 and J usage is TRBJ2-7; 12 nucleotides agree with TRBD1. Germline lookup yields CDR1 LNHDA and CDR2 SQIVND (reference sequence). The V gene end was trimmed by 3 bases and the J gene end by 4 bases; junction bases not matched to a gene: 4. This CDR3 has 15 residues. As DNA, the CDR3 is TGTGCCAGTAGTATTTCGGGACAGGGGGCATACGAGCAGTACTTC. Residues: CASSISGQGAYEQYF.

This clone has just a few counts. This chain joins TRBV5-5 and TRBJ2-7, with D uncertain. V was pared by 3 bases and J by 0 bases, with 13 bases between. Germline CDR1 and CDR2: SGHKS and YYEKEE (reference sequence). CDR3 size: 15 residues. CDR3 residues: CASSWSETPSYEQYF. The CDR3 coding sequence is TGTGCCAGCAGCTGGAGCGAAACTCCCTCCTACGAGCAGTACTTC.

The rearrangement joins TRBV5-6 to TRBJ2-7, with TRBD2 as a possible D gene (6 bases). Germline loops: CDR1 SGHDT, CDR2 YYEEEE. CDR3 size: 12 residues. The V and J ends lost 4 bases and 6 bases respectively, with 11 bases between them. The DNA for the CDR3 is TGTGCCAGCAGCCCTCAGGGAGGCGAGCAGTACTTC. This codes for CASSPQGGEQYF.

The rearrangement uses TRBV2 and TRBJ1-4; the D is unclear. There are 14 residues in the CDR3. Between the trimmed V and J ends, which lost 2 bases and 7 bases, there was a span of 11 bases. The germline V gene encodes CDR1 SNHLY and CDR2 FYNNEI. CDR3 DNA: TGTGCCAGCAGTGAAAAGCAGAGAGGTGAAAAACTGTTTTTT. This encodes CASSEKQRGEKLFF.

The genes are TRBV7-9 and TRBJ2-7, with TRBD2 matching 10 bases. Germline CDR1 is SEHNR and CDR2 is FQNEAQ (reference sequence). The CDR3 is 15 amino acids. The junction had 5 bases not matched to a gene; V was cut back by 1 base and J by 5 bases. Written as DNA, the CDR3 is TGTGCCAGCAGCTTAGTACTAGCGGGATCCGACGAGCAGTACTTC. Its translation: CASSLVLAGSDEQYF.

The rearrangement uses TRBV19 and TRBJ2-1, with 12 bases that match TRBD2. The CDR3 has 14 residues. J lost 6 bases, V lost 6 bases, and 3 bases had no gene match. The germline V gene encodes CDR1 LNHDA and CDR2 SQIVND (reference sequence). CDR3 sequence (DNA): TGTGCCAGTAGCCTAGCGGGAGGGCCCAATGAGCAGTTCTTC. This gives the protein CASSLAGGPNEQFF.

CDR3 DNA: TGTGCCAGCAGCGGCCCCGGGACTAGCGTCACCGGGGAGCTGTTTTTT. It yields the protein CASSGPGTSVTGELFF. This rearrangement joins TRBV5-6 to TRBJ2-2; TRBD2 matches 10 bases. The CDR3 runs 16 residues. V lost 4 bases, J lost 4 bases, and 7 bases stayed unmatched. Germline CDR1 is SGHDT and CDR2 is YYEEEE.

The rearrangement links TRBV2 to TRBJ1-1; 7 positions agree with TRBD1. V gave up 6 bases and J gave up 4 bases; unmatched junction bases: 8. CDR1 is SNHLY, CDR2 FYNNEI, per germline. The CDR3 runs 14 residues. The CDR3 bases are TGTGCCAGCAGCCCAGACAGGGCGGGCACTGAAGCTTTCTTT. It specifies CASSPDRAGTEAFF.

The V call is TRBV7-9, the J call TRBJ2-2; D may be TRBD1 (5 bases). The CDR3 length is 13 residues. The ends were cut back, 5 bases at V and 10 bases at J, with 14 bases in the middle. The germline V gene encodes CDR1 SEHNR and CDR2 FQNEAQ (reference sequence). CDR3 sequence (DNA): TGTGCCAGCAGCCCTGACAGTTCCTCGGAGCTGTTTTTT. It yields the protein CASSPDSSSELFF.

V and J are TRBV4-1 and TRBJ1-1; D is unclear. The germline V gene has CDR1 MGHRA and CDR2 YSYEKL. The germline V and J ends were trimmed by 1 base and 5 bases, with 14 bases remaining between them. This CDR3 spans 15 amino acids. The CDR3: CASSQVGGRRTEAFF. The CDR3 DNA follows: TGCGCCAGCAGCCAAGTTGGCGGCAGGAGGACTGAAGCTTTCTTT.

This chain joins TRBV9 and TRBJ2-4; TRBD1 matches 9 bases. Unmatched junction bases numbered 2, after V lost 2 bases and J lost 2 bases. CDR1 is SGDLS, CDR2 YYNGEE, per germline. The CDR3 is 15 amino acids. DNA for the CDR3: TGTGCCAGCAGCGTGACAGGGGGGCCCAAAAACATTCAGTACTTC. Its protein is CASSVTGGPKNIQYF.

The V call is TRBV28, the J call TRBJ1-1; tentative D call: TRBD1 (5 bases). CDR3 length equals 15 residues. Trimming cost V 7 bases and J 5 bases, with 20 bases left between them. CDR1 and CDR2 from the germline V gene are MDHEN and SYDVKM. The CDR3 loop is CASIPSGGVGTEAFF. The CDR3 nucleotides are TGTGCCAGCATTCCGTCCGGGGGAGTGGGAACTGAAGCTTTCTTT.

The rearrangement joins TRBV7-9 to TRBJ1-4; 9 positions match TRBD1. Germline V gives CDR1 SEHNR, CDR2 FQNEAQ (reference sequence). The CDR3 has 16 amino acids. Germline trimming cut 1 base from V and 6 bases from J; bases unmatched to any gene: 6. CDR3 in DNA: TGTGCCAGCAGCTTAGAGCGTAGGACAGGGGATGAAAAACTGTTTTTT. The encoded protein is CASSLERRTGDEKLFF.

Remarks on this clone: The sample holds other DNA sequences that translate to the same CDR3. The CDR3 sequence is CASSLGRTGSYEQYF. The CDR3 nucleotides read TGCGCCAGCAGCCTAGGAAGGACAGGGAGCTACGAGCAGTACTTC. The rearrangement joins TRBV5-1 to TRBJ2-7, with 8 bases matching TRBD1. With 4 bases clipped from V and 3 bases from J, the junction kept 9 bases outside the gene matches. This CDR3 is built from 15 residues. Per the germline V gene, CDR1 is SGHRS and CDR2 is YFSETQ.

This clone has just one count. DNA for the CDR3: TGTGCCAGCAGTTACCAGGATAATGAAAAACTGTTTTTT. Translated, it gives CASSYQDNEKLFF. The chain is built from TRBV6-6 and TRBJ1-4; the D is unclear. Per the germline V gene, CDR1 is MNHNY and CDR2 is SVGAGI (reference sequence). Trimming pared 2 bases from V and 4 bases from J, leaving 5 bases between. The CDR3 extends over 13 amino acids.

The chain carries TRBV5-1 and TRBJ2-1, with a weak D call TRBD2 (6 bases). The V gene lost 2 bases and the J gene lost 6 bases, with 18 bases spanning the gap. Germline V lookup: CDR1 SGHRS, CDR2 YFSETQ. The CDR3 covers 16 residues. CDR3: CASSLRRAGMVNEQFF. In DNA, the CDR3 is TGCGCCAGCAGCTTAAGGAGGGCAGGGATGGTCAATGAGCAGTTCTTC.

The chain has TRBV10-1 and TRBJ2-2; D might be TRBD2 (6 bases). This CDR3 comprises 14 residues. V shed 5 bases and J shed 4 bases, with 11 bases lying between them. Germline V gene lookup returns CDR1 WNHNN and CDR2 SYGVQD (reference sequence). The CDR3 loop reads CASSIGGPTGELFF. The CDR3 DNA is TGCGCCAGCAGTATAGGAGGGCCCACCGGGGAGCTGTTTTTT.

The rearrangement joins TRBV28 to TRBJ1-1; D remains unclear. The ends were cut back, 7 bases at V and 1 base at J, with 7 bases in the middle. There are 12 residues in the CDR3. Germline CDR1 and CDR2: MDHEN and SYDVKM. CDR3 amino acids: CASKLRNTEAFF. CDR3 bases: TGTGCCAGCAAACTGAGGAACACTGAAGCTTTCTTT.

J is TRBJ1-5 and V is TRBV4-2; 9 nucleotides agree with TRBD1. With 3 bases clipped from V and 2 bases from J, the junction kept 5 bases outside the gene matches. The CDR3 has 16 residues. Per the germline V gene, CDR1 is LGHNA and CDR2 is YNFKEQ. The CDR3 protein is CASSHEGQGGNQPQHF. DNA of the CDR3: TGTGCCAGCAGCCATGAGGGACAGGGTGGCAATCAGCCCCAGCATTTT.

The V gene is TRBV9, the J gene TRBJ2-5, with 11 bases that match TRBD2. Germline V gene data show CDR1 as SGDLS and CDR2 as YYNGEE. This CDR3 contains 16 residues. The trim removed 0 bases at V and 4 bases at J, leaving 5 bases unmatched. The CDR3 DNA reads as TGTGCCAGCAGCGTAGTTAGCGGGAGGGATCGAGAGACCCAGTACTTC. This sequence encodes CASSVVSGRDRETQYF. The entire variable domain, with the rest obtained from reference TRBV9 and TRBJ2-5, is as follows: DSGVTQTPKHLITATGQRVTLRCSPRSGDLSVYWYQQSLDQGLQFLIQYYNGEERAKGNILERFSAQQFPDLHSELNLSSLELGDSALYFCASSVVSGRDRETQYFGPGTRLLVL.